A selection of T cell receptor beta chains follows, all from one sample in a study of blood T cells in healthy people across ages. One entry per CDR3 protein, called by TCRdb with MiXCR from the 5' RACE reads. Among around 1,500,000 distinct CDR3 sequences, around 42% were seen once, and the ten largest hold 7.9%. The sequenced sample consisted of blood. These receptors were taken from a woman under 30 in good health. Each CDR3 is given with its conserved first and last residue. A D gene is named only where the DNA matches it firmly. Clone size, where shown, is once, few, many, or a class for clones that have expanded.

J,size,V,D,CDR3,DNA
TRBJ1-1,-,TRBV29-1,-,CSVEDRGYPNTEAFF,TGCAGCGTTGAAGATCGAGGGTACCCGAACACTGAAGCTTTCTTT
TRBJ2-3,-,TRBV5-1,-,CASSLYGDGTDTQYF,TGCGCCAGCAGCTTATACGGGGACGGGACAGATACGCAGTATTTT
TRBJ2-3,few,TRBV24-1,TRBD2,CATKAGGTDTQYF,TGTGCCACCAAAGCGGGGGGAACAGATACGCAGTATTTT
TRBJ1-4,few,TRBV7-9,-,CASSSSPDEEKLFF,TGTGCCAGCAGCTCCTCCCCGGACGAGGAAAAACTGTTTTTT
TRBJ1-6,few,TRBV20-1,TRBD1,CSARDRDRGFYNSPLHF,TGCAGTGCTAGAGATCGAGACAGGGGCTTCTATAATTCACCCCTCCACTTT
TRBJ2-3,-,TRBV6-1,-,CASSESGTFSDTQYF,TGTGCCAGCAGTGAATCCGGGACCTTTTCAGATACGCAGTATTTT
TRBJ2-7,-,TRBV3-1,-,CASSQEWDGPSYERYF,TGTGCCAGCAGCCAAGAGTGGGATGGACCATCCTACGAGCGGTACTTC
TRBJ2-7,few,TRBV30,-,CAWSGGANYEQYF,TGTGCCTGGAGTGGCGGGGCTAACTACGAGCAGTACTTC
TRBJ2-1,few,TRBV20-1,-,CSVTGGPWGVWEQFF,TGCAGTGTTACAGGCGGACCTTGGGGGGTTTGGGAGCAGTTCTTC
TRBJ2-1,-,TRBV7-9,TRBD2,CASSAVAGGDEQFF,TGTGCCAGCAGCGCGGTAGCGGGAGGAGATGAGCAGTTCTTC
TRBJ2-7,-,TRBV25-1,TRBD2,CASSDAQRGQTYEQYF,TGTGCCAGCAGCGACGCCCAGCGGGGTCAGACCTACGAGCAGTACTTC
TRBJ2-3,few,TRBV27,TRBD2,CASSLTPGLGLADTQYF,TGTGCCAGCAGTTTAACACCGGGACTAGGTCTCGCAGATACGCAGTATTTT
TRBJ2-5,few,TRBV10-3,-,CAISALGLQETQYF,TGTGCCATCAGTGCCCTGGGACTCCAAGAGACCCAGTACTTC
TRBJ2-7,few,TRBV10-1,TRBD2,CASSESYPAGEKNEQYF,TGCGCCAGCAGTGAGTCGTATCCCGCGGGAGAGAAGAACGAGCAGTACTTC
TRBJ2-3,-,TRBV24-1,TRBD1,CATSDLGQGTDTQYF,TGTGCCACCAGTGATTTGGGACAGGGCACAGATACGCAGTATTTT
TRBJ2-7,-,TRBV6-5,TRBD2,CASRFTSGPYEQYF,TGTGCCAGCAGATTCACTAGCGGACCATACGAGCAGTACTTC
TRBJ1-1,few,TRBV2,-,CASSGEGLTEAFF,TGTGCCAGCAGTGGGGAAGGTCTCACTGAAGCTTTCTTT
TRBJ2-3,-,TRBV28,-,CATHSHRDFDSTDTQYF,TGTGCCACCCATTCACACCGGGACTTTGATAGCACAGATACGCAGTATTTT
TRBJ2-7,few,TRBV28,TRBD2,CASTLGRLALSYEQYF,TGTGCCAGCACCCTCGGGAGACTAGCTCTCTCCTACGAGCAGTACTTC
TRBJ2-7,-,TRBV7-8,TRBD2,CASSLTWTSGGHEQYF,TGTGCCAGCAGCCTAACTTGGACTAGCGGGGGCCACGAGCAGTACTTC
TRBJ2-7,-,TRBV2,TRBD2,CASNKGTSGRAYEQYF,TGTGCCAGCAACAAAGGGACTAGCGGGAGGGCCTACGAGCAGTACTTC
TRBJ2-2,-,TRBV29-1,TRBD2,CSASGLAGLNTGELFF,TGCAGCGCTTCGGGACTAGCGGGGTTGAACACCGGGGAGCTGTTTTTT
TRBJ2-5,few,TRBV5-1,TRBD1,CASSQTGGAETQYF,TGCGCCAGCAGCCAAACAGGGGGCGCAGAGACCCAGTACTTC
TRBJ2-2,-,TRBV5-1,TRBD2,CASSLTGGNTGELFF,TGTGCCAGCAGTTTAACGGGGGGGAACACCGGGGAGCTGTTTTTT
TRBJ2-3,-,TRBV6-1,TRBD1,CASSRTKGQGKQYDTDTQYF,TGTGCCAGCAGCCGCACAAAAGGACAGGGTAAACAATACGACACAGATACGCAGTATTTT
TRBJ2-3,-,TRBV7-2,-,CASSWRYF,TGTGCCAGCAGCTGGCGGTATTTT
TRBJ2-1,few,TRBV6-1,TRBD1,CASSRLGQGFGSSYNEQFF,TGTGCCAGCAGTAGGCTCGGACAGGGGTTCGGTAGCTCCTACAATGAGCAGTTCTTC
TRBJ2-1,few,TRBV6-5,TRBD2,CASSPSGGAGYEQFF,TGTGCCAGCAGTCCTAGCGGGGGGGCGGGGTATGAGCAGTTCTTC
TRBJ2-3,few,TRBV3-1,TRBD2,CASSQPSGRVRSTDTQYF,TGTGCCAGCAGCCAGCCTAGCGGGAGGGTGAGGAGCACAGATACGCAGTATTTT
TRBJ1-1,-,TRBV4-1,-,CASSQDSGSGMNTEAFF,TGCGCCAGCAGCCAAGATTCAGGGTCAGGGATGAACACTGAAGCTTTCTTT
TRBJ2-2,few,TRBV4-1,TRBD2,CASSQGRGGAVTGELFF,TGCGCCAGCAGCCAAGGACGGGGGGGGGCGGTCACCGGGGAGCTGTTTTTT
TRBJ2-1,once,TRBV27,-,CASSSIYSGEQFF,TGTGCCAGCAGTTCAATATACTCGGGTGAGCAGTTCTTC
TRBJ2-2,once,TRBV5-1,TRBD2,CASRAGTSGTGELFF,TGCGCCAGCAGGGCAGGGACTAGCGGTACCGGGGAGCTGTTTTTT
TRBJ2-1,-,TRBV11-3,TRBD2,CASSLAGGTRGHNEQFF,TGTGCCAGCAGCTTAGCGGGGGGGACTCGAGGTCACAATGAGCAGTTCTTC
TRBJ1-1,-,TRBV21-1,-,CASSKGGDRGNTEAFF,TGTGCCAGCAGCAAAGGGGGGGACAGGGGGAACACTGAAGCTTTCTTT
TRBJ1-6,-,TRBV20-1,-,CSASERGNSPLHF,TGCAGTGCGTCGGAACGGGGGAATTCACCCCTCCACTTT
TRBJ2-1,-,TRBV18,TRBD2,CASSLPGLAGNNEQFF,TGTGCCAGCTCACTCCCGGGACTAGCGGGCAACAATGAGCAGTTCTTC
TRBJ2-7,-,TRBV27,-,CASSQTTPAMDEQYF,TGTGCCAGCAGTCAAACGACTCCGGCGATGGACGAGCAGTACTTC
TRBJ2-5,-,TRBV9,TRBD2,CASSVAGGPDNEQYF,TGTGCCAGCAGCGTAGCGGGGGGGCCAGACAATGAGCAGTACTTC
TRBJ2-7,-,TRBV4-1,TRBD2,CASSQEISGAYEQYF,TGCGCCAGCAGCCAAGAAATTAGCGGGGCCTACGAGCAGTACTTC
TRBJ1-2,few,TRBV5-1,-,CASSSDGAYGYTF,TGCGCCAGCAGCTCAGACGGAGCTTATGGCTACACCTTC
TRBJ1-2,-,TRBV6-7,TRBD1,CASSCRTGTGSYGYTF,TGTGCCAGCAGTTGCAGGACCGGGACAGGGTCTTATGGCTACACCTTC
TRBJ2-3,-,TRBV20-1,-,CSAPIQGTDTQYF,TGCAGTGCCCCCATTCAGGGGACAGATACGCAGTATTTT
TRBJ2-7,few,TRBV25-1,TRBD2,CASSVLSSGYEQYF,TGTGCCAGCAGTGTTCTCTCTAGCGGGTACGAGCAGTACTTC
TRBJ1-5,-,TRBV5-4,-,CASSLDPSGSGAQHF,TGTGCCAGCAGCTTGGACCCTTCAGGGAGTGGGGCCCAGCATTTT
TRBJ2-7,-,TRBV10-3,-,CATGEKPSYEQYF,TGTGCCACGGGGGAAAAACCCTCCTACGAGCAGTACTTC
TRBJ1-4,-,TRBV12-3/TRBV12-4,TRBD1,CASSLGQGQDEKLFF,TGTGCCAGCAGTCTAGGACAGGGGCAGGATGAAAAACTGTTTTTT
TRBJ2-5,few,TRBV6-5,TRBD2,CASSYPRTSGSPQETQYF,TGTGCCAGCAGTTATCCCCGGACTAGCGGGAGTCCCCAAGAGACCCAGTACTTC
TRBJ1-2,few,TRBV6-5,-,CASKQGLGGYTF,TGTGCCAGCAAACAGGGACTCGGTGGCTACACCTTC
TRBJ1-2,-,TRBV7-2,-,CASSRGAGLGWNYGYTF,TGTGCCAGCAGCCGGGGGGCAGGGTTAGGTTGGAACTATGGCTACACCTTC
TRBJ2-1,-,TRBV25-1,TRBD2,CASRGTSGGGNEQFF,TGTGCCAGCCGAGGGACTAGCGGGGGGGGGAATGAGCAGTTCTTC
TRBJ2-5,few,TRBV11-2,TRBD1,CASSLVLGQQETQYF,TGTGCCAGCAGCTTAGTACTGGGACAGCAAGAGACCCAGTACTTC
TRBJ1-1,-,TRBV10-1,-,CASSESGRKNTEAFF,TGCGCCAGCAGTGAGTCAGGACGGAAGAACACTGAAGCTTTCTTT
TRBJ1-1,few,TRBV27,-,CASSPRQIREAFF,TGTGCCAGCAGTCCTCGACAGATACGTGAAGCTTTCTTT
TRBJ2-7,-,TRBV6-1,-,CASSEYEGSYEQYF,TGTGCCAGCAGTGAATACGAGGGCTCCTACGAGCAGTACTTC
TRBJ1-5,-,TRBV20-1,-,CSARDDSSTAHSNQPQHF,TGCAGTGCTAGAGACGACTCGTCGACAGCCCATAGCAATCAGCCCCAGCATTTT
TRBJ2-7,-,TRBV5-1,TRBD1,CASRSDRGPPYEQYF,TGCGCCAGCCGTTCGGACAGGGGGCCCCCCTACGAGCAGTACTTC